The 10 T cell receptor beta chains given below trace back to one sample, sequenced in a study of identical twins. One entry per CDR3 protein results from TCRdb running MiXCR on the 5' RACE reads. The sample records some 440,000 distinct CDR3 sequences, about 24% being singletons. This sample was shared with a second study, whose subject was T cells expressing NK-cell markers.

The sample consisted of CD4+ T cells sorted from blood. The receptors originated from a young woman in good health.

This clonotype was recorded a few times. The chain joins TRBV7-2 to TRBJ2-1; D gene unclear. The CDR3 extends over 14 amino acids. Germline-derived CDR1 and CDR2 are SGHTA and FQGNSA. V was cut by 6 bases and J by 11 bases, with 20 bases left in between. The DNA for the CDR3 is TGTGCCAGCAGTTTTACCTCCCCGAGACCTAAGCAGTTCTTC. Its translation: CASSFTSPRPKQFF.

There are a few counts of this clonotype. The chain employs TRBV20-1 and TRBJ1-5, with D perhaps matching TRBD1 (6 bases). Germline V gene sequence: CDR1 DFQATT, CDR2 SNEGSKA (reference sequence). The V gene lost 0 bases and the J gene lost 4 bases, with 13 bases spanning the gap. The CDR3 extends over 15 amino acids. Here the CDR3 DNA reads TGCAGTGCTAGAGATGCGGGGACACAAAATCAGCCCCAGCATTTT. The encoded protein is CSARDAGTQNQPQHF.

This chain connects TRBV6-5 to TRBJ2-2; D might be TRBD1 (6 bases). Trimming removed 2 bases at V and 3 bases at J, with 10 bases between. CDR1 is MNHEY, CDR2 SVGAGI, per germline. This CDR3 has 15 residues. CDR3 nucleotide sequence: TGTGCCAGCAGTTACCGTGGACAGTACACCGGGGAGCTGTTTTTT. Protein sequence: CASSYRGQYTGELFF.

This chain links TRBV29-1 with TRBJ1-2; tentative D call: TRBD1 (5 bases). The CDR3 totals 11 residues. V lost 7 bases and J lost 7, with 13 bases in between. Germline V gene sequence: CDR1 SQVTM, CDR2 ANQGSEA. For the CDR3, the DNA is TGCAGCGCGGATGGGACCGGTGGCTACACCTTC. This encodes CSADGTGGYTF.

The chain recombines TRBV20-1 with TRBJ1-1; no clear D gene. The length of the CDR3 is 11 residues. V was clipped by 0 bases and J by 7 bases, with 6 bases between them. Germline V CDR1 and CDR2: DFQATT, SNEGSKA (reference sequence). The CDR3 loop reads CSARENFEAFF. In DNA, the CDR3 is TGCAGTGCTAGAGAGAACTTTGAAGCTTTCTTT.

This clonotype was detected ten times or more. The rearrangement uses TRBV29-1 and TRBJ1-6; 8 positions match TRBD1. This CDR3 contains 14 residues. From germline, CDR1 is SQVTM and CDR2 ANQGSEA. V trimming: 7 bases; J trimming: 9 bases; junction bases outside the gene matches: 11. The CDR3 region is CSATSGGWGSPLHF. In DNA form, the CDR3 reads TGCAGCGCCACCTCAGGGGGCTGGGGTTCACCCCTCCACTTT. The full variable domain, in which reference TRBV29-1 and TRBJ1-6 provide the parts outside the CDR3, is SAVISQKPSRDICQRGTSLTIQCQVDSQVTMMFWYRQQPGQSLTLIATANQGSEATYESGFVIDKFPISRPNLTFSTLTVSNMSPEDSSIYLCSATSGGWGSPLHFGNGTRLTVT.

This clonotype was detected a few times. Here the CDR3 reads CSAPRESEIYGYTF. CDR3 nucleotides: TGCAGTGCCCCACGGGAGTCAGAGATCTATGGCTACACCTTC. The genes are TRBV20-1 and TRBJ1-2; D not certain. The V end was cut by 6 bases, the J end by 4 bases, with 18 bases between. The germline V gene has CDR1 DFQATT and CDR2 SNEGSKA (reference sequence). The CDR3 length is 14 residues.

This clonotype has a handful of counts. V and J are TRBV2 and TRBJ1-4, with D possibly TRBD1 on 6 matching bases. V was pared by 6 bases and J by 10 bases, with 15 bases between. CDR3 size: 13 residues. CDR1 and CDR2 (germline): SNHLY, FYNNEI. The CDR3 loop is CASREQGAGKLFF. As DNA, the CDR3 is TGTGCCAGCAGGGAACAGGGTGCGGGAAAACTGTTTTTT.

This clonotype appeared a few times. The genes are TRBV5-1 and TRBJ1-1; D is unclear. Trimming took 0 bases from V and 0 from J, leaving 6 bases between them. Germline CDR1 SGHRS, CDR2 YFSETQ. This CDR3 is built from 14 residues. The CDR3 spells CASSLAALNTEAFF. The CDR3 bases are TGCGCCAGCAGCTTGGCCGCCTTGAACACTGAAGCTTTCTTT.

This clonotype was recorded a few times. V usage is TRBV4-2 and J usage is TRBJ2-1; possible D gene TRBD1, 5 bases. Trimming removed 3 bases at V and 8 bases at J, with 14 bases between. Germline assignment: CDR1 LGHNA and CDR2 YNFKEQ. There are 14 residues in the CDR3. CDR3 sequence reads: CASSHYRQGDEQFF. CDR3 nucleotide sequence: TGTGCCAGCAGCCATTATAGGCAGGGCGATGAGCAGTTCTTC.